This T cell receptor (beta chain) comes out of a study of blood T cell repertoires in COVID-19. About the study: In each case, the material was cDNA or gDNA derived from T cells, B-cell-depleted T cells, or PBMCs.

In the original analysis: Amplified reference gene primers provided the basis for estimating nucleated cell counts. The protocol was immunoSEQ multiplex PCR, while the TCRdb copy is restricted to in-frame clones and leaves out a portion. The D gene and trimming were derived from the DNA, and the V and J assignments and clone size from that table. The sample shows 150,000 to 160,000 clones, 80% to 90% of them seen only once. The germline CDR1 and CDR2 sequences are MDHEN and SYDVKM. The CDR3 covers 15 residues. The germline V and J ends were trimmed by 4 bases and 0 bases, with 13 bases remaining between them.

The J gene is TRBJ2-7, the V gene TRBV28; tentatively, D is TRBD2 (5 bases). The TCR comes from a woman aged 70-85 years with acute or convalescent COVID-19. Sequenced material: peripheral blood. Here the CDR3 DNA reads TGTGCCAGCAGTTCTGGAGGCGCCTACTCCTACGAGCAGTACTTC. Its translation is CASSSGGAYSYEQYF.